This is a list of T cell receptor beta chains from one sample in a study of blood T cell repertoires in COVID-19. Sequenced by immunoSEQ multiplex PCR; TCRdb stores in-frame clones only, minus some. The table shows 250,000 or so clones, with less than 95% occurring only once. Specimen: PBMCs or T cells enriched from blood (not recorded which). The receptors were gathered from a man in his forties who had been exposed to COVID-19. Both conserved end residues are trimmed from each CDR3. Each record gives: J gene, V gene, clone size, CDR3 length, CDR3 protein. Some rows mark clone size as missing; the rest say once, few, many or name a class of expanded clone.

j_call: TRBJ2-7
v_call: TRBV28
clone_size: NA
cdr3_length: 9
cdr3_aa: ASTGSYEQY

j_call: TRBJ1-2
v_call: TRBV6-5
clone_size: once
cdr3_length: 13
cdr3_aa: ASSYSGVQGHGYT

j_call: TRBJ1-2
v_call: TRBV27
clone_size: once
cdr3_length: 11
cdr3_aa: ASSLSRNYGYT

j_call: TRBJ2-3
v_call: TRBV9
clone_size: NA
cdr3_length: 13
cdr3_aa: ASTRSGSGADTQY

j_call: TRBJ2-7
v_call: TRBV19
clone_size: NA
cdr3_length: 12
cdr3_aa: ASSVGQGAYEQY

j_call: TRBJ1-1
v_call: TRBV7-2
clone_size: once
cdr3_length: 12
cdr3_aa: ASSLLGRNTEAF

j_call: TRBJ2-5
v_call: TRBV4-1
clone_size: NA
cdr3_length: 13
cdr3_aa: ASSQGTSGRETQY

j_call: TRBJ2-7
v_call: TRBV7-9
clone_size: NA
cdr3_length: 15
cdr3_aa: ASSLAGGTGSSYEQY

j_call: TRBJ1-1
v_call: TRBV7-2
clone_size: NA
cdr3_length: 12
cdr3_aa: ASREDSMNTEAF

j_call: TRBJ1-1
v_call: TRBV14
clone_size: NA
cdr3_length: 13
cdr3_aa: ASSQEGRPNTEAF

j_call: TRBJ2-3
v_call: TRBV27
clone_size: NA
cdr3_length: 14
cdr3_aa: ASISMSSLRRDTQY

j_call: TRBJ2-1
v_call: TRBV19
clone_size: NA
cdr3_length: 13
cdr3_aa: ASSIGTSGNNEQF

j_call: TRBJ2-3
v_call: TRBV24-1
clone_size: NA
cdr3_length: 13
cdr3_aa: ATRGTSGITDTQY

j_call: TRBJ2-3
v_call: TRBV30
clone_size: NA
cdr3_length: 13
cdr3_aa: AWSFTGGPQDTQY

j_call: TRBJ2-3
v_call: TRBV21-1
clone_size: NA
cdr3_length: 14
cdr3_aa: ASSERLADSTDTQY

j_call: TRBJ1-2
v_call: TRBV18
clone_size: NA
cdr3_length: 12
cdr3_aa: ASSHPDRAGGYT

j_call: TRBJ2-7
v_call: TRBV27
clone_size: NA
cdr3_length: 13
cdr3_aa: ASSPGTSGTYEQY